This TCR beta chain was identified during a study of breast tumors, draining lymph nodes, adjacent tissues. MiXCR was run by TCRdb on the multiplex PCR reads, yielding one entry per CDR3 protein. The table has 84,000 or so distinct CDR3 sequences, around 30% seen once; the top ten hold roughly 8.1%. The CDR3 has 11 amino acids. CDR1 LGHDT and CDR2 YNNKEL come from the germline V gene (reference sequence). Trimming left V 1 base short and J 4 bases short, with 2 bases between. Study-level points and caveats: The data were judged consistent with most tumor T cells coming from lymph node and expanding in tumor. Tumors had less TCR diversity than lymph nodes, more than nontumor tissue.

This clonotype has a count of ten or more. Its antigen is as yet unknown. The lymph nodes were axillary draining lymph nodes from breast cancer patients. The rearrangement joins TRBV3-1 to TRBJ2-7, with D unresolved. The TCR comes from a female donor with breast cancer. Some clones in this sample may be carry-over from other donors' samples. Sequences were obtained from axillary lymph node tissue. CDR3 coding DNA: TGTGCCAGCAGCCAAGTTTACGAGCAGTACTTC. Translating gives CASSQVYEQYF.